The 31 T cell receptor beta chains reported below all come from one sample, sequenced in a study of shared clonotypes between healthy human individuals. Assay used: immunoSEQ multiplex PCR; TCRdb lists only in-frame clones, some missing. The table includes 2 million to 2.5 million clones, over 85% detected once. Material for sequencing was naive CD4+ T cells from PBMCs. The subset: CD45RA+ positively selected. The origin of the receptors is a man aged 18 to 29 in good health. Some clones in this sample may be carry-over from other donors' samples.

The chain employs TRBV18 and TRBJ1-5; D possibly corresponds to TRBD1 (5 bases). This CDR3 has 15 amino acids. CDR1 is KGHSH, CDR2 LQKENI, per germline. V lost 6 bases, J lost 0 bases, and 12 bases lay in between. As DNA, the CDR3 is TGTGCCAGCTCCCAGGGACTTCCTAGCAATCAGCCCCAGCATTTT. It yields the protein CASSQGLPSNQPQHF. The full variable domain, its missing parts supplied by reference TRBV18 and TRBJ1-5, is NAGVMQNPRHLVRRRGQEARLRCSPMKGHSHVYWYRQLPEEGLKFMVYLQKENIIDESGMPKERFSAEFPKEGPSILRIQQVVRGDSAAYFCASSQGLPSNQPQHFGDGTRLSIL.

The chain has TRBV18 and TRBJ1-2; possibly TRBD1 for D (6 bases). CDR3 length: 12 amino acids. V dropped 5 bases and J dropped 5 bases, with 9 bases sitting between them. Germline V gene sequence: CDR1 KGHSH, CDR2 LQKENI. The CDR3 reads CASSSGVYGYTF. The CDR3 DNA reads as TGTGCCAGCTCATCAGGGGTATATGGCTACACCTTC.

The V and J genes are TRBV19 and TRBJ2-7, with 12 bases that match TRBD1. The CDR3 totals 16 residues. J was trimmed by 5 bases and V by 4 bases; bases with no gene match: 9. Germline-derived CDR1 and CDR2 are LNHDA and SQIVND (reference sequence). Written as DNA, the CDR3 is TGTGCCAGTAGTAGGAACTCCGGGACAGGGGGCGACGAGCAGTACTTC. This codes for CASSRNSGTGGDEQYF.

This rearrangement joins TRBV9 to TRBJ1-1; D is ambiguous. V was cut by 0 bases and J by 2 bases, with 8 bases left in between. Germline V gene sequence: CDR1 SGDLS, CDR2 YYNGEE. The CDR3 spans 14 residues. DNA of the CDR3: TGTGCCAGCAGCGTAGAACAGATCAACACTGAAGCTTTCTTT. Residues: CASSVEQINTEAFF.

The gene calls are TRBV11-2 and TRBJ2-7, with 8 bases matching TRBD1. Germline-derived CDR1 and CDR2 are SGHAT and FQNNGV. There are 18 residues in the CDR3. V gave up 1 base and J gave up 3 bases; unmatched junction bases: 14. CDR3 loop: CASSLARRWTGRFYEQYF. CDR3 nucleotide sequence: TGTGCCAGCAGCTTAGCGCGTCGGTGGACAGGGAGGTTCTACGAGCAGTACTTC.

Notes on this clone: Other DNA variants within this sample encode the same CDR3. The chain joins TRBV6-1 to TRBJ1-2, with 7 nucleotides matching TRBD1. The CDR3 runs to 14 residues. J lost 4 bases, V lost 6 bases, and 8 bases had no gene match. In germline, CDR1 is MNHNS, CDR2 SASEGT. DNA for the CDR3: TGTGCCAGCAGCCGACAGGGATTGGGCTATGGCTACACCTTC. This codes for CASSRQGLGYGYTF.

Notes on this clone: The same CDR3 can be traced to other DNA sequences in this sample. The V and J genes are TRBV29-1 and TRBJ2-3; D gene ambiguous. Trimming shortened V by 4 bases and J by 1 base, and 6 bases separated the two germline ends. CDR3 length: 12 residues. Germline CDR1 reads SQVTM; CDR2 reads ANQGSEA. The CDR3 spells CSVGEGTDTQYF. Written as DNA, the CDR3 is TGCAGCGTTGGGGAAGGCACAGATACGCAGTATTTT.

This chain connects TRBV2 to TRBJ2-3; tentatively, D is TRBD2 (6 bases). Germline V lookup: CDR1 SNHLY, CDR2 FYNNEI. This CDR3 has 14 amino acids. V lost 5 bases and J 2 bases, leaving 11 bases between the germline ends. The CDR3: CASSPRDPTDTQYF. The CDR3 DNA reads as TGTGCCAGCAGTCCGCGGGACCCCACAGATACGCAGTATTTT.

This chain uses TRBV7-2 with TRBJ2-7; D may be TRBD1 or TRBD2 (5 bases each). The CDR3 loop spans 12 amino acids. Trimming left V 6 bases short and J 5 bases short, with 11 bases between. CDR1 and CDR2 from the germline V gene are SGHTA and FQGNSA. DNA of the CDR3: TGTGCCAGCAGTAGCTGGGACCACGAGCAGTACTTC. As protein: CASSSWDHEQYF.

This chain connects TRBV6-5 to TRBJ1-2, with D possibly TRBD1 on 5 matching bases. The CDR3 contains 12 residues. With 7 bases removed from V and 5 bases from J, the gap between germline ends came to 11 bases. CDR1 is MNHEY, CDR2 SVGAGI, per germline. CDR3 sequence: CASTDRTYGYTF. The CDR3 bases are TGTGCCAGCACTGACAGAACTTATGGCTACACCTTC.

The CDR3 is CASSHKQGNEQYF. The DNA of the CDR3 is TGCGCCAGCAGCCATAAACAGGGGAACGAGCAGTACTTC. The chain carries TRBV4-3 and TRBJ2-7, with TRBD1 matching 7 bases. After removal of 3 bases from V and 5 bases from J, the junction contained 4 bases not matched to a gene. Per the germline V gene, CDR1 is LGHNA and CDR2 is YSLEER. The CDR3 loop spans 13 amino acids.

The chain is built from TRBV4-3 and TRBJ1-4, with unresolved D. The CDR3 spans 14 residues. Germline loops: CDR1 LGHNA, CDR2 YSLEER. With 0 bases removed from V and 4 bases from J, the gap between germline ends came to 6 bases. The DNA for the CDR3 is TGCGCCAGCAGCCAAGACAGAAATAATGAAAAACTGTTTTTT. Amino acid sequence: CASSQDRNNEKLFF.

This chain uses TRBV28 with TRBJ1-2, with 8 positions matching TRBD1. From germline, CDR1 is MDHEN and CDR2 SYDVKM. The CDR3 runs 12 residues. V lost 10 bases to trimming and J lost 7 bases; unmatched junction nucleotides: 8. The CDR3 region is CAIQGQGRGYTF. The CDR3 nucleotides are TGTGCCATACAAGGACAGGGCCGTGGCTACACCTTC.

The chain combines TRBV6-6 with TRBJ1-5, with D unclear. The germline V gene has CDR1 MNHNY and CDR2 SVGAGI (reference sequence). The germline V and J ends were trimmed by 0 bases and 7 bases, with 7 bases remaining between them. The CDR3 runs 13 residues. The CDR3 loop reads CASSYSLVQPQHF. Written as DNA, the CDR3 is TGTGCCAGCAGTTACTCGTTGGTCCAGCCCCAGCATTTT.

The rearrangement uses TRBV6-5 and TRBJ2-3; 10 nucleotides match TRBD2. The CDR3 totals 16 residues. Germline lookup yields CDR1 MNHEY and CDR2 SVGAGI. J lost 3 bases, V lost 4 bases, and 7 bases had no gene match. In DNA, the CDR3 is TGTGCCAGCAGTTCTCCTAGCGGGAGTGGTACAGATACGCAGTATTTT. This codes for CASSSPSGSGTDTQYF.

V and J are TRBV6-1 and TRBJ2-1; no firm D call. Trimming stripped 1 base from V and 7 bases from J, with 14 bases between. The CDR3 is 15 amino acids. Looked up from germline, CDR1 is MNHNS and CDR2 is SASEGT. Here the CDR3 DNA reads TGTGCCAGCAGTGAAGTGGTAGGCCCTTTTAATGAGCAGTTCTTC. It yields the protein CASSEVVGPFNEQFF.

The CDR3 loop is CASRSGQGTYEQYF. The CDR3 DNA sequence: TGTGCCAGCAGGTCGGGACAGGGTACCTACGAGCAGTACTTC. V is TRBV6-5 and J is TRBJ2-7; 9 nucleotides line up with TRBD1. The CDR3 consists of 14 residues. Germline trimming cut 6 bases from V and 2 bases from J; bases unmatched to any gene: 5. CDR1 is MNHEY, CDR2 SVGAGI, per germline.

Turning to this clone: Different DNA sequences within this sample yield the same CDR3. V and J are TRBV19 and TRBJ2-1; TRBD2 matches at 9 bases. The CDR3 runs to 15 residues. The V and J ends lost 1 base and 7 bases, in that order; junction bases with no gene match: 5. Germline V gives CDR1 LNHDA, CDR2 SQIVND (reference sequence). The CDR3 nucleotides are TGTGCCAGTAGTATAGGGGGACTAGCCGTGAATGAGCAGTTCTTC. It yields the protein CASSIGGLAVNEQFF.

The genes are TRBV5-6 and TRBJ2-6; D uncertain. Per the germline V gene, CDR1 is SGHDT and CDR2 is YYEEEE. Trimming cost V 4 bases and J 0 bases, with 8 bases left between them. CDR3 length: 15 residues. The CDR3 region is CASSALSSGANVLTF. The CDR3 DNA reads as TGTGCCAGCAGCGCCCTGAGCTCTGGGGCCAACGTCCTGACTTTC.

The V call is TRBV19, the J call TRBJ1-2; tentative D call: TRBD1 (5 bases). The CDR3 length is 14 residues. The V end lost 7 bases, the J end lost 4 bases, and 16 bases lay between the germline ends. The germline CDR1 and CDR2 sequences are LNHDA and SQIVND (reference sequence). The CDR3 DNA reads TGTGCCAGTAAGGCCGCAGGGATCCTCTATGGCTACACCTTC. It translates to CASKAAGILYGYTF.

The V gene is TRBV10-3, the J gene TRBJ2-5, with D uncertain. Germline CDR1 ENHRY, CDR2 SYGVKD. Trimming pared 2 bases from V and 1 base from J, leaving 8 bases between. This CDR3 has 14 residues. CDR3 sequence: CAISETAFQETQYF. CDR3 DNA: TGTGCCATCAGTGAGACAGCCTTCCAAGAGACCCAGTACTTC.

The chain has TRBV5-4 and TRBJ2-7; 8 nucleotides match TRBD1. J was trimmed by 7 bases and V by 3 bases; bases with no gene match: 12. The CDR3 runs 15 residues. Germline CDR1 reads SGHNT; CDR2 reads YYREEE (reference sequence). CDR3 sequence (DNA): TGTGCCAGCAGCTCTAAGGACAGGGCCCCTGTAGAGCAGTACTTC. Translating gives CASSSKDRAPVEQYF.

This clone was observed a handful of times. The gene calls are TRBV7-7 and TRBJ1-1; D gene unclear. V lost 2 bases and J lost 5, with 9 bases in between. Germline V CDR1 and CDR2: SSHAT, FNYEAQ (reference sequence). This CDR3 comprises 13 residues. CDR3 sequence reads: CASSLTLGTEAFF. The CDR3 DNA reads TGTGCCAGCAGCTTAACCTTAGGGACTGAAGCTTTCTTT.

As concerns this clone: The junction departs from the called germline gene at one end, perhaps through a read error. The rearrangement uses TRBV18 and TRBJ2-1; TRBD2 matches 9 bases. The V gene's germline CDR1 is KGHSH and CDR2 LQKENI. CDR3 length equals 16 residues. The CDR3 spells CASSSPGLAYRNEQFF. CDR3 coding DNA: TGTGCCAGCTCATCACCGGGACTAGCTTACCGAAATGAGCAGTTCTTC.

This chain links TRBV5-1 with TRBJ2-5; the D is unclear. The length of the CDR3 is 12 residues. In germline, CDR1 is SGHRS, CDR2 YFSETQ. V lost 4 bases to trimming and J lost 1 base, with 5 bases between them. The CDR3 coding sequence is TGCGCCAGCAGCACGTCCCAAGAGACCCAGTACTTC. Amino acid sequence: CASSTSQETQYF.

The V gene is TRBV23-1, the J gene TRBJ1-2; weak D call: TRBD1 (6 bases). TRBV23-1 is labeled an ORF, and its function is uncertain. The CDR3 length is 13 residues. V dropped 3 bases and J dropped 4 bases, with 9 bases sitting between them. DNA for the CDR3: TGCGCCAGCAGTCAGGCAGGGGTCTATGGCTACACCTTC. It codes for CASSQAGVYGYTF.

As to this clone: In the same sample, other DNA sequences code for this CDR3. The chain joins TRBV5-1 to TRBJ1-3; D gene ambiguous. Germline loops: CDR1 SGHRS, CDR2 YFSETQ. CDR3 length equals 15 residues. V gave up 4 bases and J gave up 0 bases, with 11 bases separating them. CDR3 DNA: TGCGCCAGCAGCCTTGGACTGAGCTCTGGAAACACCATATATTTT. Translated: CASSLGLSSGNTIYF.

To note about this clone: The same CDR3 can be traced to other DNA sequences in this sample. This chain links TRBV18 with TRBJ2-5, with 8 bases that match TRBD1. The V segment lost 5 bases and the J segment 2 bases; nucleotides outside the gene matches: 4. CDR1 KGHSH and CDR2 LQKENI come from the germline V gene. This CDR3 is 14 amino acids long. CDR3 region: CASSTGTGQETQYF. In DNA, the CDR3 is TGTGCCAGCTCAACCGGGACAGGTCAAGAGACCCAGTACTTC.

The V and J genes are TRBV2 and TRBJ2-7; possible D gene TRBD2, 5 bases. The CDR3 is made up of 11 amino acids. The ends were cut back, 7 bases at V and 6 bases at J, with 10 bases in the middle. CDR1 SNHLY and CDR2 FYNNEI come from the germline V gene. CDR3 protein: CASIARGEQYF. The CDR3 bases are TGTGCCAGCATTGCCCGGGGCGAGCAGTACTTC.

CDR3 nucleotides: TGTGCCAGCAGTTACACCCGGACGAGGACAGATACGCAGTATTTT. This translates into CASSYTRTRTDTQYF. This chain links TRBV6-5 with TRBJ2-3; D is unclear. Looked up from germline, CDR1 is MNHEY and CDR2 is SVGAGI. The CDR3 is made up of 15 amino acids. V lost 2 bases and J lost 3, with 12 bases in between.

This chain uses TRBV4-1 with TRBJ2-1; 12 bases map to TRBD2. The CDR3 spans 20 residues. Germline CDR1 and CDR2: MGHRA and YSYEKL. With 0 bases clipped from V and 0 bases from J, the junction kept 9 bases outside the gene matches. CDR3 coding DNA: TGCGCCAGCAGCCAAGATGGCCTAGCGGGAGGGATGAGCTCCTACAATGAGCAGTTCTTC. Translated, it gives CASSQDGLAGGMSSYNEQFF.